These T cell receptor beta chains were read from a single sample in a study of T cells after yellow fever vaccination. TCRdb used MiXCR to reprocess the 5' RACE reads, holding one entry per CDR3 protein. The data contain about 99,000 distinct CDR3 sequences, roughly 5.8% of them singletons. The source was CD8+ T cells sorted from PBMCs, collected 10 days after the yellow fever booster vaccination. The receptors here all came from a man aged 18 to 30 who received the YFV17D yellow fever vaccine. Each CDR3 is given with its conserved first and last residue. A D gene is named only where the DNA matches it firmly. For some rows the clone size is stated as once, few or many, or as a class when expanded; others skip it.

abundance	d_gene	v_gene	j_gene	CDR3nt	CDR3aa
-	-	TRBV12-5	TRBJ2-7	TGTGCTAGTGGTTTGGTCGGGACTGGGGAAGTCTCCTACGAGCAGTACTTC	CASGLVGTGEVSYEQYF
-	-	TRBV7-9	TRBJ2-7	TGTGCCAGCAGCACCGTGGAGACCTCCTACGAGCAGTACTTC	CASSTVETSYEQYF
-	-	TRBV19	TRBJ2-1	TGTGCCAGTAGATATCAGGATCACAGCTCCTACAATGAGCAGTTCTTC	CASRYQDHSSYNEQFF
many	-	TRBV12-3/TRBV12-4	TRBJ2-5	TGTGCCAGCAGTTTGCCAGGGTTGGAGACCCAGTACTTC	CASSLPGLETQYF
few	-	TRBV29-1	TRBJ2-5	TGCAGCGTTGACTCAGGGGTCCAAGAGACCCAGTACTTC	CSVDSGVQETQYF
many	-	TRBV5-1	TRBJ2-7	TGCGCCAGCAGCTTGGAGGGGGTAGAGGGCCACGAGCAGTACTTC	CASSLEGVEGHEQYF
-	TRBD2	TRBV6-4	TRBJ2-1	TGTGCCAGCAGTGACTCAAGCGGGGGCTCGGGTGAGCAGTTCTTC	CASSDSSGGSGEQFF
few	TRBD1	TRBV7-9	TRBJ2-1	TGTGCCAGCAGCTCCCCCCTCGGACAGGGTGGTCACAATGAGCAGTTCTTC	CASSSPLGQGGHNEQFF
many	-	TRBV7-8	TRBJ2-7	TGTGCCAGCAGCTCCCGCAGGCCGTCGGGCTACGAGCAGTACTTC	CASSSRRPSGYEQYF
few	-	TRBV6-5	TRBJ1-5	TGTGCCAGCAGTCCAGGCGGGTCGGATGATAGCAATCAGCCCCAGCATTTT	CASSPGGSDDSNQPQHF
few	-	TRBV7-9	TRBJ2-3	TGTGCCAGCAGCATAGTAAGGGATACGCAGTATTTT	CASSIVRDTQYF
few	TRBD1	TRBV7-2	TRBJ1-1	TGTGCCAGCAGATTCAGAGGACAGGGGGCTGAAGGGGTTCCTGAAGCTTTCTTT	CASRFRGQGAEGVPEAFF
few	TRBD1	TRBV4-2	TRBJ2-1	TGTGCCAGCAGCCCCGAGAGGGGGCTCGCCTACAATGAGCAGTTCTTC	CASSPERGLAYNEQFF
few	TRBD2	TRBV7-7	TRBJ2-1	TGTGCCAGCAGTCCTCATGGGACTAGCTCGTACTTCTTCAATGAGCAGTTCTTC	CASSPHGTSSYFFNEQFF
few	TRBD2	TRBV20-1	TRBJ2-6	TGCAGTGCTAGAGATAGCGGTAGCGGGGGCTCTGGGGCCAACGTCCTGACTTTC	CSARDSGSGGSGANVLTF
many	TRBD2	TRBV5-6	TRBJ2-3	TGTGCCAGCAGCCTACTAGCGGGGGGGCAATTCGGTACAGATACGCAGTATTTT	CASSLLAGGQFGTDTQYF
-	-	TRBV21-1	TRBJ1-2	TGTGCCTGCAACCGCGTGGATGGCTACACCTTC	CACNRVDGYTF
-	-	TRBV9	TRBJ2-1	TGTGCCAGCAGCGACCCAACCGTCAGGGGCTCCTACAATGAGCAGTTCTTC	CASSDPTVRGSYNEQFF
few	-	TRBV7-8	TRBJ1-5	TGTGCCAGCAGCTTAATGGGGACCGCATCTTCCTACTCGAATCAGCCCCAGCATTTT	CASSLMGTASSYSNQPQHF
-	-	TRBV6-1	TRBJ2-4	TGTGCCAGCAGTGAGACGGGAAACATTCAGTACTTC	CASSETGNIQYF
few	-	TRBV4-1	TRBJ1-4	TGCGCCAGCAGCCCGGACGGTTCGGCTAATGAAAAACTGTTTTTT	CASSPDGSANEKLFF
few	TRBD1	TRBV6-5	TRBJ1-1	TGTGCCAGCAGCCCACTCGGACAGGGAGCTTTCTTT	CASSPLGQGAFF
many	-	TRBV7-3	TRBJ1-1	TGTGCCAGCAGCTTAACGACTAGAACTGAAGCTTTCTTT	CASSLTTRTEAFF
-	TRBD2	TRBV5-1	TRBJ2-3	TGCGCCAGCAGCTTGTACTCGGTAAGGGGTACTAGCGCAGATACGCAGTATTTT	CASSLYSVRGTSADTQYF
-	-	TRBV28	TRBJ2-5	TGTGCCAGCAGTCCTGACAGTGTGGCAGAGACCCAGTACTTC	CASSPDSVAETQYF
-	TRBD2	TRBV18	TRBJ2-3	TGTGCCAGCTCACCGAGCGGGGCTGAGGCAGATACGCAGTATTTT	CASSPSGAEADTQYF
-	TRBD1	TRBV11-2	TRBJ1-1	TGTGCCAGCAGCGCTACAGGGGACACTGAAGCTTTCTTT	CASSATGDTEAFF
-	-	TRBV12-3/TRBV12-4	TRBJ1-1	TGTGCCAGCAGTTTAGGAGTATGTGAAGCTTTCTTT	CASSLGVCEAFF
-	-	TRBV7-9	TRBJ1-1	TGTGCCAGCAGCCTGGGGGAGACTGAAGCTTTCTTT	CASSLGETEAFF
few	-	TRBV7-2	TRBJ2-7	TGTGCCAGCAGCCCAATCCCCCCCGAGCAGTACTTC	CASSPIPPEQYF
few	-	TRBV5-1	TRBJ2-2	TGCGCCAGCAGCTTGGCCGTCGCCGGGGAGCTGTTTTTT	CASSLAVAGELFF
few	-	TRBV7-9	TRBJ1-4	TGTGCCAGCAGCTTAATCCTCAGGGGTGAAAAACTGTTTTTT	CASSLILRGEKLFF
-	TRBD1	TRBV24-1	TRBJ2-2	TGTGCCACCAGCGACCCCAGGGGGAACCGGAACACCGGGGAGCTGTTTTTT	CATSDPRGNRNTGELFF
many	TRBD1	TRBV6-5	TRBJ1-2	TGTGCCAGCAGTTTGACAGGGGATGGCTACACCTTC	CASSLTGDGYTF
few	TRBD1	TRBV5-1	TRBJ1-1	TGCGCCAGCAGCGGACAGGGGGTAAGGACTGAAGCTTTCTTT	CASSGQGVRTEAFF
few	-	TRBV27	TRBJ1-1	TGTGCCAGCAGTGGGGGGAACACTGAAGCTTTCTTT	CASSGGNTEAFF
-	TRBD1	TRBV19	TRBJ1-5	TGTGCCAGTACTAGGGCACAGGGGAGCAATCAGCCCCAGCATTTT	CASTRAQGSNQPQHF
-	-	TRBV19	TRBJ1-1	TGTGCCAGTAGTATAACCCTAAACACTGAAGCTTTCTTT	CASSITLNTEAFF
-	TRBD1	TRBV9	TRBJ2-1	TGTGCCAGCAGCGGCGGACAGGGGGTCTACAATGAGCAGTTCTTC	CASSGGQGVYNEQFF
few	TRBD2	TRBV4-1	TRBJ2-3	TGCGCCAGCAGCCAAGTCTTTGCGGGGGGCCCCACAGATACGCAGTATTTT	CASSQVFAGGPTDTQYF
-	-	TRBV6-4	TRBJ2-1	TGTGCCAGCAGTGACTCAAGGGACTCCTACAATGAGCAGTTCTTC	CASSDSRDSYNEQFF